The text below deals with one TCR beta chain. The data originate from a study of early T cells in non-severe SARS-CoV-2 infection. The CDR3 runs to 16 residues. V lost 5 bases and J 0 bases, leaving 14 bases between the germline ends. The V gene's germline CDR1 is LNHDA and CDR2 SQIVND (reference sequence). TCRdb analysed the 5' RACE reads with MiXCR anew, one entry per CDR3 protein. This sample has 77,000 or so distinct CDR3 sequences, with about 14% found just once. This clonotype was obtained from an adult who was a healthcare worker with PCR-confirmed SARS-CoV-2 infection or an uninfected control (not recorded which). This chain connects TRBV19 to TRBJ2-1; D might be TRBD2 (6 bases). Sequencing was performed on whole blood, taken at baseline. The CDR3 sequence is CASSGLAPSSYNEQFF. The DNA of the CDR3 is TGTGCCAGTAGTGGGCTAGCGCCGAGCTCCTACAATGAGCAGTTCTTC.